These 28 T cell receptor beta chains came from one sample sequenced in a study of T cells after yellow fever vaccination. Each CDR3 protein is one row after TCRdb ran MiXCR on the 5' RACE reads. The table includes 250,000 to 350,000 distinct CDR3 sequences, around 8.6% detected once. Sequencing used CD4+ T cells sorted from PBMCs, obtained 5 days after the yellow fever booster vaccination. Every receptor here comes from a man aged 18 to 30 who received the YFV17D yellow fever vaccine.

This clonotype was counted only a few times. V gene TRBV11-2 combines with J gene TRBJ2-7; a possible D gene is TRBD2 (5 bases). The germline gives CDR1 SGHAT, CDR2 FQNNGV. Trimming left V 3 bases short and J 3 bases short, with 15 bases between. This CDR3 comprises 15 residues. For the CDR3, the DNA is TGTGCCAGCAGCTTGGGTCTGGACTGGATCTACGAGCAGTACTTC. Its translation is CASSLGLDWIYEQYF.

The V gene is TRBV19, the J gene TRBJ1-1; D gene unclear. Trimming shortened V by 7 bases and J by 4 bases, and 16 bases separated the two germline ends. From germline, CDR1 is LNHDA and CDR2 SQIVND (reference sequence). The length of the CDR3 is 14 residues. The CDR3 sequence is CASTMRVGSTEAFF. CDR3 DNA: TGTGCCAGTACCATGCGTGTGGGCAGCACTGAAGCTTTCTTT.

The table lists this clonotype with a few counts. V usage is TRBV29-1 and J usage is TRBJ1-5, with D perhaps TRBD1 (6 bases). The germline V and J ends were trimmed by 4 bases and 1 base, with 11 bases remaining between them. From germline, CDR1 is SQVTM and CDR2 ANQGSEA. The CDR3 has 14 amino acids. The CDR3 coding sequence is TGCAGCGTTGGGGGGCTAGGGAGCAATCAGCCCCAGCATTTT. Translating gives CSVGGLGSNQPQHF.

This clonotype came up a few times. V gene TRBV2 combines with J gene TRBJ2-5; 7 nucleotides align to TRBD1. This CDR3 has 14 residues. Germline CDR1 and CDR2: SNHLY and FYNNEI. Germline trimming cut 5 bases from V and 5 bases from J; bases unmatched to any gene: 8. The CDR3 coding sequence is TGTGCCAGCAGTTCCAGACAGGGTGGGGAGACCCAGTACTTC. This encodes CASSSRQGGETQYF. Full variable domain (remainder filled in from reference TRBV2 and TRBJ2-5): EPEVTQTPSHQVTQMGQEVILRCVPISNHLYFYWYRQILGQKVEFLVSFYNNEISEKSEIFDDQFSVERPDGSNFTLKIRSTKLEDSAMYFCASSSRQGGETQYFGPGTRLLVL.

This clonotype was counted a few times. This sequence joins TRBV5-1 and TRBJ2-7; a possible D gene is TRBD1 (6 bases). V shed 4 bases and J shed 3 bases, with 23 bases lying between them. Germline V CDR1 and CDR2: SGHRS, YFSETQ. The CDR3 contains 17 residues. For the CDR3, the DNA is TGCGCCAGCAGCCCGGGACGGTTGGGGACATCACGCTACGAGCAGTACTTC. Its translation: CASSPGRLGTSRYEQYF.

The V gene is TRBV7-6, the J gene TRBJ2-2; D is unresolved. Trimming pared 1 base from V and 6 bases from J, leaving 12 bases between. CDR3 length equals 15 residues. Germline CDR1 reads SGHVS; CDR2 reads FNYEAQ. The CDR3 is CASSLVWGSAGELFF. In DNA form, the CDR3 reads TGTGCCAGCAGCTTAGTTTGGGGTTCGGCCGGGGAGCTGTTTTTT.

This chain joins TRBV7-9 and TRBJ2-1; 7 bases are shared with TRBD1. J gave up 6 bases and V 4 bases, and 9 bases lay outside the gene matches. From germline, CDR1 is SEHNR and CDR2 FQNEAQ (reference sequence). The CDR3 covers 15 residues. The CDR3 bases are TGTGCCAGCAGCTCCGACAGGGTTATGTCCAATGAGCAGTTCTTC. Amino acid sequence: CASSSDRVMSNEQFF.

The rearrangement uses TRBV25-1 and TRBJ1-1; D might be TRBD1 (5 bases). Germline V gene sequence: CDR1 MGHDK, CDR2 SYGVNS. This CDR3 has 13 residues. V dropped 7 bases and J dropped 12 bases, with 21 bases sitting between them. This CDR3 is CASKGSLAGISFF. The CDR3, as DNA: TGTGCCAGCAAGGGAAGTCTGGCAGGGATATCTTTCTTT.

This clonotype was counted only a few times. The rearrangement uses TRBV6-2 or TRBV6-3 and TRBJ1-1; D gene unclear. The V gene lost 2 bases and the J gene lost 1 base, with 11 bases spanning the gap. This CDR3 comprises 15 residues. CDR1 MNHEY and CDR2 SVGEGT come from the germline V gene. Here the CDR3 reads CASSYHSPANTEAFF. The CDR3 DNA reads as TGTGCCAGCAGTTACCACTCCCCGGCGAACACTGAAGCTTTCTTT.

J is TRBJ1-1 and V is TRBV2, with D uncertain. Per the germline V gene, CDR1 is SNHLY and CDR2 is FYNNEI. This CDR3 spans 12 amino acids. V gave up 3 bases and J gave up 8 bases, with 10 bases separating them. CDR3 protein: CASSEGFLEAFF. The CDR3 bases are TGTGCCAGCAGTGAGGGTTTCCTAGAAGCTTTCTTT.

The rearrangement joins TRBV6-5 to TRBJ1-1; 7 nucleotides match TRBD1. The germline V gene encodes CDR1 MNHEY and CDR2 SVGAGI. J was trimmed by 1 base and V by 5 bases; bases with no gene match: 7. The CDR3 is 15 amino acids. The CDR3 reads CASSASGTANTEAFF. The CDR3 nucleotides read TGTGCCAGCAGTGCATCCGGGACAGCGAACACTGAAGCTTTCTTT.

A few counts support this clonotype. The CDR3 protein is CASSLYGDRVYNEQFF. The CDR3 nucleotides are TGTGCCAGCAGCTTATATGGGGACAGGGTCTACAATGAGCAGTTCTTC. The V and J genes are TRBV7-3 and TRBJ2-1, with TRBD1 matching over 9 bases. Germline trimming cut 2 bases from V and 3 bases from J; bases unmatched to any gene: 5. The CDR3 runs 16 residues. In germline, CDR1 is SGHTA, CDR2 FQGTGA.

V usage is TRBV18 and J usage is TRBJ2-5, with D uncertain. V lost 3 bases to trimming and J lost 1 base, with 9 bases between them. The germline CDR1 and CDR2 sequences are KGHSH and LQKENI. This CDR3 contains 14 residues. The CDR3, as DNA: TGTGCCAGCTCACCGCTTCGGCTCCAAGAGACCCAGTACTTC. This encodes CASSPLRLQETQYF.

This clonotype was seen a handful of times. The chain carries TRBV5-4 and TRBJ1-2; D is possibly TRBD1 (5 bases). Per the germline V gene, CDR1 is SGHNT and CDR2 is YYREEE (reference sequence). The V gene lost 0 bases and the J gene lost 3 bases, with 15 bases spanning the gap. This CDR3 is 16 amino acids long. The CDR3 loop reads CASSLAGGQGHYGYTF. The DNA of the CDR3 is TGTGCCAGCAGCTTGGCGGGTGGACAAGGGCACTATGGCTACACCTTC.

V and J are TRBV25-1 and TRBJ1-4; D is perhaps TRBD1 (5 bases). Germline lookup yields CDR1 MGHDK and CDR2 SYGVNS. The CDR3 runs 15 residues. V was cut by 3 bases and J by 8 bases, with 16 bases left in between. This CDR3 is CASSDNRSAGEKLFF. For the CDR3, the DNA is TGTGCCAGCAGTGACAACAGGAGCGCGGGAGAAAAACTGTTTTTT.

This clonotype has a count of ten or more. Written as DNA, the CDR3 is TGTGCCATCAGCGACGGGGTGGAGACCCAGTACTTC. It translates to CAISDGVETQYF. The chain uses TRBV10-3 and TRBJ2-5; D perhaps matches TRBD2 (5 bases). The V gene lost 6 bases and the J gene lost 5 bases, with 10 bases spanning the gap. This CDR3 region has 12 residues. From germline, CDR1 is ENHRY and CDR2 SYGVKD.

This sequence joins TRBV29-1 and TRBJ1-1; D is uncertain. V dropped 4 bases and J dropped 2 bases, with 5 bases sitting between them. Germline CDR1 is SQVTM and CDR2 is ANQGSEA. This CDR3 contains 11 residues. For the CDR3, the DNA is TGCAGCGTTGTTGGTAACACTGAAGCTTTCTTT. Its translation: CSVVGNTEAFF.

The rearrangement uses TRBV5-6 and TRBJ2-7; TRBD1 matches 7 bases. CDR1 and CDR2 (germline): SGHDT, YYEEEE. CDR3 length: 14 residues. The V and J ends lost 4 bases and 2 bases, in that order; junction bases with no gene match: 6. The CDR3 region is CASSGTDRPYEQYV. Written as DNA, the CDR3 is TGTGCCAGCAGCGGGACAGATAGACCCTACGAGCAGTACGTC.

The CDR3 reads CASSSPLAGGAANTGELFF. The CDR3 region has the DNA TGTGCCAGCAGCTCCCCCCTAGCGGGGGGCGCCGCCAACACCGGGGAGCTGTTTTTT. The rearrangement uses TRBV11-3 and TRBJ2-2; TRBD2 agrees at 11 bases. The germline gives CDR1 SGHNT, CDR2 YENEEA. V lost 4 bases to trimming and J lost 2 bases; unmatched junction nucleotides: 12. The CDR3 extends over 19 amino acids.

This clonotype was seen only a few times. The J gene is TRBJ1-6, the V gene TRBV6-6, with 9 positions matching TRBD1. Trimming removed 5 bases from V and 9 bases from J; junction bases left unmatched: 8. In germline, CDR1 is MNHNY, CDR2 SVGAGI (reference sequence). The CDR3 consists of 15 residues. CDR3 in amino acids: CASSGRQGEISPLHF. The CDR3 DNA sequence: TGTGCCAGCAGTGGCAGACAGGGGGAAATTTCACCCCTCCACTTT.

The rearrangement links TRBV19 to TRBJ1-6, with a tentative D call TRBD1 (5 bases). This CDR3 region has 15 residues. V dropped 5 bases and J dropped 9 bases, with 17 bases sitting between them. Germline CDR1 LNHDA, CDR2 SQIVND (reference sequence). Here the CDR3 DNA reads TGTGCCAGTAGTCCCCGGGACCAAGACTCTTCACCCCTCCACTTT. This codes for CASSPRDQDSSPLHF.

The V and J genes are TRBV3-1 and TRBJ2-3; the match to TRBD1 covers 7 bases. Trimming removed 4 bases from V and 2 bases from J; junction bases left unmatched: 6. CDR1 and CDR2 from the germline V gene are LGHDT and YNNKEL (reference sequence). CDR3 length equals 15 residues. The CDR3: CASSLLTGTTDTQYF. CDR3 sequence (DNA): TGTGCCAGCAGCCTATTGACAGGGACCACAGATACGCAGTATTTT.

The chain joins TRBV6-1 to TRBJ2-7, with D perhaps TRBD1 or TRBD2 (5 bases each). From germline, CDR1 is MNHNS and CDR2 SASEGT. This CDR3 has 12 amino acids. V shed 6 bases and J shed 6 bases, with 12 bases lying between them. The CDR3: CASRRGFGEQYF. CDR3 nucleotide sequence: TGTGCCAGCAGGAGGGGATTCGGCGAGCAGTACTTC.

This clonotype was detected many times. The chain couples TRBV7-2 to TRBJ2-1; TRBD2 matches at 11 bases. This CDR3 comprises 16 residues. Trimming cost V 5 bases and J 10 bases; bases outside gene matches: 13. The V gene's germline CDR1 is SGHTA and CDR2 FQGNSA. CDR3 DNA: TGTGCCAGCAGCCCCACCCCCACTAGCGGGGGCGGAGAGCAGTTCTTC. Amino acids: CASSPTPTSGGGEQFF.

This clonotype was observed a few times. V and J are TRBV4-1 and TRBJ1-1; no reliable D call. Trimming stripped 5 bases from V and 6 bases from J, with 19 bases between. Germline assignment: CDR1 MGHRA and CDR2 YSYEKL. CDR3 length equals 15 residues. The CDR3, as DNA: TGCGCCAGCAGCTACAGAGGTCGGATGAGGGCTGAAGCTTTCTTT. Its protein is CASSYRGRMRAEAFF.

The rearrangement uses TRBV29-1 and TRBJ2-5; perhaps TRBD2 as D (5 bases). Trimming left V 7 bases short and J 5 bases short, with 17 bases between. The germline CDR1 and CDR2 sequences are SQVTM and ANQGSEA. The CDR3 has 13 amino acids. CDR3 bases: TGCAGCGCTCAACTAGGGTTACGCGAGACCCAGTACTTC. Protein sequence: CSAQLGLRETQYF.

V and J are TRBV20-1 and TRBJ2-3; no clear D gene. The CDR3 length is 14 residues. Germline V gives CDR1 DFQATT, CDR2 SNEGSKA (reference sequence). V was clipped by 6 bases and J by 1 base, with 14 bases between them. This CDR3 reads CSAWAPGGTDTQYF. DNA of the CDR3: TGCAGTGCCTGGGCCCCTGGGGGCACAGATACGCAGTATTTT.

This clonotype turned up a few times. The chain employs TRBV20-1 and TRBJ2-5; 10 positions agree with TRBD1. V gave up 4 bases and J gave up 6 bases; unmatched junction bases: 8. This CDR3 is 14 amino acids long. Germline values: CDR1 DFQATT, CDR2 SNEGSKA (reference sequence). The CDR3 nucleotides read TGCAGTGCTATACCGGGACAGGGGATAAAGACCCAGTACTTC. Residues: CSAIPGQGIKTQYF.